These T cell receptor beta chains were read from a single sample in a study of blood T cell repertoires in COVID-19. Clones were read by immunoSEQ multiplex PCR, and TCRdb kept only the in-frame ones, dropping some. The sample carries a few hundred thousand clones, 80% to 90% recorded once. Sequencing used peripheral blood. The receptors come from a woman aged 45-59 years who had recovered from COVID-19. Both conserved end residues are part of each CDR3. The D gene is left open where the match is weak. Size is stated for part of the rows, as once, few or many counts, or as a class when the clone is expanded.

V	D	J	size	CDR3	DNA
TRBV28	TRBD1	TRBJ2-5	-	CASSTPGQGNQETQYF	TGTGCCAGCAGCACCCCGGGACAGGGTAACCAAGAGACCCAGTACTTC
TRBV5-1	TRBD1	TRBJ2-5	-	CASSLAETGLRGTQYF	TGCGCCAGCAGCTTGGCCGAGACAGGGTTAAGGGGGACCCAGTACTTC
TRBV29-1	TRBD1	TRBJ2-7	-	CSVTSTGLGEQYF	TGCAGCGTTACTTCGACAGGGCTGGGCGAGCAGTACTTC
TRBV27	TRBD2	TRBJ2-7	-	CASGLAGVEQYF	TGTGCCAGCGGATTAGCGGGAGTCGAGCAGTACTTC
TRBV11-2	-	TRBJ2-3	-	CASSSSTDTQYF	TGTGCCAGCAGCTCCTCCACAGATACGCAGTATTTT
TRBV3-1/TRBV3-2	-	TRBJ2-7	few	CASSQGRHGPYEQYF	TGTGCCAGCAGCCAAGGGAGGCATGGACCCTACGAGCAGTACTTC
TRBV4-2	TRBD2	TRBJ2-1	-	CASSQVKKTSGYDNEQFF	TGTGCCAGCAGCCAAGTAAAGAAGACTAGCGGGTACGACAATGAGCAGTTCTTC
TRBV18	TRBD1	TRBJ2-7	-	CASSLGQAAPYEQYF	TGTGCCAGCTCACTCGGACAGGCAGCCCCCTACGAGCAGTACTTC
TRBV6-2/TRBV6-3	-	TRBJ1-1	once	CASSFERYGTEAFF	TGTGCCAGCAGTTTTGAAAGGTACGGGACTGAAGCTTTCTTT
TRBV19	TRBD1	TRBJ1-5	-	CASSNTGGSQPQHF	TGTGCCAGTAGTAACACAGGGGGGAGTCAGCCCCAGCATTTT
TRBV19	-	TRBJ2-2	-	CASRQNSFGELFF	TGTGCCAGTAGGCAAAATAGCTTCGGGGAGCTGTTTTTT
TRBV19	TRBD1	TRBJ1-5	-	CASSTWTGGGNQPQHF	TGTGCCAGTAGTACCTGGACAGGGGGCGGCAATCAGCCCCAGCATTTT
TRBV4-1	-	TRBJ2-3	-	CASSQRRYTGIPSTDTQYF	TGCGCCAGCAGCCAAAGGCGATATACAGGCATCCCTAGCACAGATACGCAGTATTTT
TRBV7-2	-	TRBJ1-5	few	CASSPEGNQPQHF	TGTGCCAGCAGCCCCGAGGGCAATCAGCCCCAGCATTTT
TRBV7-2	TRBD2	TRBJ2-3	-	CASSLAAGVTTDTQYF	TGTGCCAGCAGCTTAGCAGCGGGGGTGACCACAGATACGCAGTATTTT
TRBV28	TRBD2	TRBJ2-7	few	CASRPPAGGGVLDEQYF	TGTGCCAGCAGACCTCCTGCGGGGGGTGGGGTTCTCGACGAGCAGTACTTC
TRBV4-3	-	TRBJ2-3	-	CASSQDSSVAAFTDTQYF	TGCGCCAGCAGCCAAGATAGTTCAGTAGCAGCTTTCACAGATACGCAGTATTTT
TRBV7-2	TRBD1	TRBJ1-2	-	CASSTGQGASGGYTF	TGTGCCAGCAGCACAGGACAGGGGGCGTCGGGTGGCTACACCTTC
TRBV12-3/TRBV12-4	TRBD1	TRBJ2-7	-	CASSRDRAYEQYF	TGTGCCAGCAGTCGGGACAGGGCCTACGAGCAGTACTTC
TRBV9	-	TRBJ1-2	-	CASSPRADPYRRGYTF	TGTGCCAGCAGTCCCCGGGCCGACCCTTACAGGCGAGGCTACACCTTC
TRBV28	TRBD2	TRBJ2-6	-	CASSSLFGLAGGSGANVLTF	TGTGCCAGCAGCTCCCTTTTTGGGCTAGCGGGGGGGTCTGGGGCCAACGTCCTGACTTTC
TRBV7-8	TRBD1	TRBJ2-1	-	CASSSVQGALPYNEQFF	TGTGCCAGCAGCTCCGTACAGGGGGCACTCCCCTACAATGAGCAGTTCTTC
TRBV6-2/TRBV6-3	TRBD1	TRBJ1-4	-	CASSSGQGANEKLFF	TGTGCCAGCAGTTCGGGACAGGGCGCTAATGAAAAACTGTTTTTT
TRBV5-1	-	TRBJ2-5	-	CASSLSPAVGPRGGTQYF	TGCGCCAGCAGCTTGAGTCCCGCAGTGGGCCCAAGGGGGGGGACCCAGTACTTC
TRBV3-1/TRBV3-2	TRBD1	TRBJ1-2	few	CASSQDGTDNYGYTF	TGTGCCAGCAGCCAAGATGGGACAGATAACTATGGCTACACCTTC
TRBV7-2	TRBD2	TRBJ2-7	-	CASSFDSASGSYEQYF	TGTGCCAGCAGCTTTGATTCGGCTAGCGGGAGCTACGAGCAGTACTTC
TRBV5-5	TRBD1	TRBJ1-6	-	CASSTGQGLGNSPLHF	TGTGCCAGCAGCACCGGACAGGGCCTGGGGAATTCACCCCTCCACTTT